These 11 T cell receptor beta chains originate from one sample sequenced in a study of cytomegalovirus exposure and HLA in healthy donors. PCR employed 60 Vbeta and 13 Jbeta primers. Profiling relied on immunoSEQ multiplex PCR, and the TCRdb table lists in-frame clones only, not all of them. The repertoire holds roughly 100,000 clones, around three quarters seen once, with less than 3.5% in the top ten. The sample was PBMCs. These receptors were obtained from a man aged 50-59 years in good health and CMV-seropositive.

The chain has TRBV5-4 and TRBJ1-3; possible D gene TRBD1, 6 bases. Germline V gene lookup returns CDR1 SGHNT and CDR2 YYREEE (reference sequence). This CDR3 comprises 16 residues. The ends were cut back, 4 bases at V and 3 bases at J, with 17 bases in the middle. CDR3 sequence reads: CASSPWGGGGGNTIYF. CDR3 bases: TGTGCCAGCAGCCCCTGGGGGGGCGGTGGTGGAAACACCATATATTTT. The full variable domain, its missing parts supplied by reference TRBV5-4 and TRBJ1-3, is ETGVTQSPTHLIKTRGQQVTLRCSSQSGHNTVSWYQQALGQGPQFIFQYYREEENGRGNFPPRFSGLQFPNYSSELNVNALELDDSALYLCASSPWGGGGGNTIYFGEGSWLTVV.

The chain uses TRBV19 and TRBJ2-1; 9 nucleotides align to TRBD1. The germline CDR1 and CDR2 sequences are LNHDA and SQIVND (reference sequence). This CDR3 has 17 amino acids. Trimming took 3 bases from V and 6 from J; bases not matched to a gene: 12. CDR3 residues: CASSIGTTGGWSNEQFF. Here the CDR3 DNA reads TGTGCCAGTAGTATTGGCACGACAGGGGGATGGAGCAATGAGCAGTTCTTC. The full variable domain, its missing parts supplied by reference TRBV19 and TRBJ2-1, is DGGITQSPKYLFRKEGQNVTLSCEQNLNHDAMYWYRQDPGQGLRLIYYSQIVNDFQKGDIAEGYSVSREKKESFPLTVTSAQKNPTAFYLCASSIGTTGGWSNEQFFGPGTRLTVL.

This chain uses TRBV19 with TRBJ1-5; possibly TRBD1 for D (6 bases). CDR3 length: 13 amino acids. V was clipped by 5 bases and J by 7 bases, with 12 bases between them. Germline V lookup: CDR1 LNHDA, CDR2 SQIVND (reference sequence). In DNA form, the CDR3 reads TGTGCCAGTAGTCAAGGGGGGGGGCAGCCCCAGCATTTT. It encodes CASSQGGGQPQHF.

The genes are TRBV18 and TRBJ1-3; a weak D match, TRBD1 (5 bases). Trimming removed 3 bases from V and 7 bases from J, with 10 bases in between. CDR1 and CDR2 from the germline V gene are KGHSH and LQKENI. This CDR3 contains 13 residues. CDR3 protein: CASSPDTRNTIYF. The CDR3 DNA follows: TGTGCCAGCTCACCGGACACTCGGAACACCATATATTTT.

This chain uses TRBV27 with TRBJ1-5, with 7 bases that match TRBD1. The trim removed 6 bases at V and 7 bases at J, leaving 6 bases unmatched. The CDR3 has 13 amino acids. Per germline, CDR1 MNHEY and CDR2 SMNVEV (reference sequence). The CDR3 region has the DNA TGTGCCAGCAGCGACAGGGTGGGGCAGCCCCAGCATTTT. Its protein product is CASSDRVGQPQHF.

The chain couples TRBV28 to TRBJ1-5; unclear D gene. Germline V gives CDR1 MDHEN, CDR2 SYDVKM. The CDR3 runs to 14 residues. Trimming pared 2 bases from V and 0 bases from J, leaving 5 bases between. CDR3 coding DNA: TGTGCCAGCAGTTTAGGGCATAGCAATCAGCCCCAGCATTTT. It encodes CASSLGHSNQPQHF. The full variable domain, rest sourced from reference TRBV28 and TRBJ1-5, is DVKVTQSSRYLVKRTGEKVFLECVQDMDHENMFWYRQDPGLGLRLIYFSYDVKMKEKGDIPEGYSVSREKKERFSLILESASTNQTSMYLCASSLGHSNQPQHFGDGTRLSIL.

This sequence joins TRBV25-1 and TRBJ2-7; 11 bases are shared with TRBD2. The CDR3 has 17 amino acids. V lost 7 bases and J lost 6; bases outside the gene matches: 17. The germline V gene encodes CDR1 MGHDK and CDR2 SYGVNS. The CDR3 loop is CASIVNGTSGLPSEQYF. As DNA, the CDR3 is TGTGCCAGCATTGTAAACGGGACTAGCGGCCTCCCTTCCGAGCAGTACTTC.

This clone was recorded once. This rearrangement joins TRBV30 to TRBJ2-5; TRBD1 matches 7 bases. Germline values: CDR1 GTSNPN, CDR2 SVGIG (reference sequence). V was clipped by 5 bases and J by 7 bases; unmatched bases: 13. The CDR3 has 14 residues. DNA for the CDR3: TGTGCCTGGGGTGAAATACGGACAGGCGGGACCCAGTACTTC. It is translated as CAWGEIRTGGTQYF.

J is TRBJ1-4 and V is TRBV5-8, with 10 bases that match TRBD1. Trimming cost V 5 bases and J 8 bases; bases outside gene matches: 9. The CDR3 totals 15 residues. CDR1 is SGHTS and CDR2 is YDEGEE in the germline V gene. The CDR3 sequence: CASRPRQGAGEKLFF. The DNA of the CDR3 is TGTGCCAGCAGACCCAGACAGGGGGCAGGAGAAAAACTGTTTTTT. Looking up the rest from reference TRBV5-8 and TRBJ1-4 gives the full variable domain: EAGVTQSPTHLIKTRGQQATLRCSPISGHTSVYWYQQALGLGLQFLLWYDEGEERNRGNFPPRFSGRQFPNYSSELNVNALELEDSALYLCASRPRQGAGEKLFFGSGTQLSVL.

The CDR3 loop reads CASSIRSVGGTEAFF. The CDR3 DNA reads TGTGCCAGTAGTATAAGGAGTGTGGGGGGAACTGAAGCTTTCTTT. The genes are TRBV19 and TRBJ1-1; tentatively, D is TRBD1 (5 bases). The CDR3 is made up of 15 amino acids. Germline CDR1 is LNHDA and CDR2 is SQIVND (reference sequence). Trimming shortened V by 2 bases and J by 5 bases, and 15 bases separated the two germline ends.

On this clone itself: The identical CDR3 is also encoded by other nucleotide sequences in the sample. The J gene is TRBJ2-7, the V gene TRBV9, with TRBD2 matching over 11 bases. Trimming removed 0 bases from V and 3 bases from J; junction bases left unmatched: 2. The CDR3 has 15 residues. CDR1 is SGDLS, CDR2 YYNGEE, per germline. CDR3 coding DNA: TGTGCCAGCAGCGTAGGGGGACTAGCGGTCTACGAGCAGTACTTC. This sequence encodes CASSVGGLAVYEQYF.